This T cell receptor (beta chain) was recovered during a study of early T cells in non-severe SARS-CoV-2 infection. Overall study findings and caveats: Matching results from VDJdb favored anti-spike CD8 responses, leaving private and CD4 specificities undetected.

Germline V gene lookup returns CDR1 LGHDT and CDR2 YNNKEL (reference sequence). Trimming pared 3 bases from V and 4 bases from J, leaving 3 bases between. The CDR3 length is 11 residues. Individual cDNA molecules received unique molecular identifiers. Via MiXCR, TCRdb re-called the 5' RACE reads, giving one row per CDR3 protein. The sample shows fewer than 75,000 distinct CDR3 sequences, roughly a fifth of them seen only once. This clonotype turned up a few times. The target antigen is unknown. The chain joins TRBV3-1 to TRBJ1-1; D call uncertain. The specimen comprised whole blood, sampled at baseline. This sequence originates from an adult who was a healthcare worker with PCR-confirmed SARS-CoV-2 infection or an uninfected control (not recorded which). This chain's CDR3 is CASSQTTEAFF. CDR3 bases: TGTGCCAGCAGCCAGACCACTGAAGCTTTCTTT.